This record concerns one T cell receptor (beta chain) sequence. What it binds is not known. The CDR3 loop spans 12 amino acids. V was pared by 4 bases and J by 1 base, with 5 bases between. Germline loops: CDR1 SQVTM, CDR2 ANQGSEA. The data were obtained in a study of shared clonotypes between healthy human individuals. Turning to the study itself: Donors consisted of two women and a few men between 18 and 49.

How the authors handled the data: Junction-only immunoSEQ data arrived without quality scores, meaning filtering differed. Sequenced by immunoSEQ multiplex PCR; TCRdb stores in-frame clones only, minus some. Clone size and V and J calls were adopted from that table, with D and trimming inferred from the DNA. The sample includes 800,000 or so clones, about 96% of them seen just once. Terminally differentiated effector memory CD45RA+ cells were excluded by CCR7 positive selection of CD45RO-negative cells. Free of recent acute infections or vaccinations, the donors were healthy HIV-negative adults. Study results and caveats: On the whole, naive subsets had larger estimated richness than memory subsets had.

The sequenced sample was naive CD8+ T cells sorted from blood. The chain combines TRBV29-1 with TRBJ2-1, with no clear D. This clonotype originated in a man aged 30 to 45 in good health. The CDR3 DNA follows: TGCAGCGTTGGGGGTTCCTACAATGAGCAGTTCTTC. Its translation is CSVGGSYNEQFF.